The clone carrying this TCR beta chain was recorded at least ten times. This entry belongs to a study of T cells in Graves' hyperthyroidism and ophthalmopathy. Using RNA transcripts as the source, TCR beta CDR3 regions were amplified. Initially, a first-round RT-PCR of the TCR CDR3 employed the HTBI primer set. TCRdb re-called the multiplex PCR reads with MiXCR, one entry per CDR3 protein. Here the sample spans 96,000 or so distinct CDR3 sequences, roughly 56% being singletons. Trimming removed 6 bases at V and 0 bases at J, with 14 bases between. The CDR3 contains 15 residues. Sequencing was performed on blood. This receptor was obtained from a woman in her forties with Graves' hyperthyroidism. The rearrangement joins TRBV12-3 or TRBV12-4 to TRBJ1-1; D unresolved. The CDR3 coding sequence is TGTGCCAGCAGCTCCTCGACATTCCTGAACACTGAAGCTTTCTTT. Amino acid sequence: CASSSSTFLNTEAFF.